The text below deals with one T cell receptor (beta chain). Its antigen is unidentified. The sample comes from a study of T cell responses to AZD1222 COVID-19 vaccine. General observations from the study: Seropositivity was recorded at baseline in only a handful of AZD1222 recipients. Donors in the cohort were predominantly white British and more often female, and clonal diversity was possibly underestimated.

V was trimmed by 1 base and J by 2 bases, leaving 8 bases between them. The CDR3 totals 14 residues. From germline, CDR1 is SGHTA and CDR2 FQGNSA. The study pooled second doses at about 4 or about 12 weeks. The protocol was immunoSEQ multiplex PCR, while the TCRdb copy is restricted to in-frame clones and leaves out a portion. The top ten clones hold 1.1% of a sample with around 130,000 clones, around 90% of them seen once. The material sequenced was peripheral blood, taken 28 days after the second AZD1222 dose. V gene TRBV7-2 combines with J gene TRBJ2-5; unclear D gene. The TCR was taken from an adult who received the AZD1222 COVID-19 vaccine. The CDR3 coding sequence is TGTGCCAGCAGCTTAGGGGCAGAACAAGAGACCCAGTACTTC. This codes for CASSLGAEQETQYF. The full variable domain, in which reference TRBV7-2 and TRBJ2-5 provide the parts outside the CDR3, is GAGVSQSPSNKVTEKGKDVELRCDPISGHTALYWYRQSLGQGLEFLIYFQGNSAPDKSGLPSDRFSAERTGGSVSTLTIQRTQQEDSAVYLCASSLGAEQETQYFGPGTRLLVL.